Below are 5 T cell receptor beta chains sequenced from a single sample in a study of CD4 T cells in relation to SARS-CoV-2 and coronaviruses. No antigen has been assigned to these receptors. Some clones are missing from TCRdb's copy, which holds only in-frame ones; the method was immunoSEQ multiplex PCR. This table holds around 30,000 clones, about three quarters found once. Sequencing input: memory CD4+ T cells from PBMCs, cultured in vitro. The source is an adult with COVID-19.

This chain connects TRBV21-1 to TRBJ1-1. TRBV21-1 is deemed a pseudogene. The CDR3 length is 21 residues. The CDR3 bases are TGTGCCAGCAGCAAAGCCGGACGGATGGTTTGGGGTGGCCTAATGAACACTGAAGCTTTCTTT. This translates into CASSKAGRMVWGGLMNTEAFF.

The chain carries TRBV30 and TRBJ1-1, with D tentatively TRBD1 (6 bases). Trimming cost V 2 bases and J 4 bases, with 11 bases left between them. This CDR3 region has 13 residues. CDR1 is GTSNPN and CDR2 is SVGIG in the germline V gene (reference sequence). In DNA, the CDR3 is TGTGCCTGGAGTCTCACAGGGTCCACTGAAGCTTTCTTT. Residues: CAWSLTGSTEAFF.

V usage is TRBV5-1 and J usage is TRBJ2-7, with TRBD2 matching over 9 bases. From germline, CDR1 is SGHRS and CDR2 YFSETQ. This CDR3 is 16 amino acids long. Trimming at V came to 1 base and at J to 4 bases, leaving 9 bases not matched to a gene. CDR3 residues: CASSLNFGTSIYEQYF. The CDR3 nucleotides read TGCGCCAGCAGCTTGAACTTCGGGACTAGCATTTACGAGCAGTACTTC.

This chain links TRBV9 with TRBJ1-5, with 10 bases matching TRBD1. Germline-derived CDR1 and CDR2 are SGDLS and YYNGEE. This CDR3 has 16 residues. The ends lost 4 bases at V and 3 bases at J; junction bases unmatched: 7. CDR3 nucleotides: TGTGCCAGCAGCCCCGGGACAGGGGCCCTCAATCAGCCCCAGCATTTT. It is translated as CASSPGTGALNQPQHF. Filled out from reference TRBV9 and TRBJ1-5, the complete variable domain reads DSGVTQTPKHLITATGQRVTLRCSPRSGDLSVYWYQQSLDQGLQFLIQYYNGEERAKGNILERFSAQQFPDLHSELNLSSLELGDSALYFCASSPGTGALNQPQHFGDGTRLSIL.

The chain has TRBV30 and TRBJ1-5; 7 positions match TRBD1. Germline lookup yields CDR1 GTSNPN and CDR2 SVGIG (reference sequence). Losses at the gene ends were 4 bases for V and 4 bases for J; bases not matched to a gene: 4. CDR3 length equals 13 residues. CDR3: CAWTDRENQPQHF. In nucleotides, the CDR3 is TGTGCCTGGACCGACAGGGAGAATCAGCCCCAGCATTTT. Complete variable domain (other parts from reference TRBV30 and TRBJ1-5): SQTIHQWPATLVQPVGSPLSLECTVEGTSNPNLYWYRQAAGRGLQLLFYSVGIGQISSEVPQNLSASRPQDRQFILSSKKLLLSDSGFYLCAWTDRENQPQHFGDGTRLSIL.